The 24 T cell receptor beta chains reported below all come from one sample, sequenced in a study of response to subunit inactivated influenza vaccine. TCRdb re-derived calls from the RT-PCR reads in MiXCR, one entry per CDR3 protein. Of hundreds of thousands of distinct CDR3 sequences listed, around 14% are singletons. Sequenced material: PBMCs from blood, taken 11 to 12 days after vaccination. Receptors originate from a man aged 50 or older who received an inactivated influenza vaccine.

This clonotype was counted at least ten times. The J gene is TRBJ2-3, the V gene TRBV20-1; D ambiguous. The V end was cut by 6 bases, the J end by 1 base, with 14 bases between. Germline CDR1 and CDR2: DFQATT and SNEGSKA (reference sequence). The CDR3 is 14 amino acids. The CDR3 sequence is CSAPPASRTDTQYF. The CDR3 DNA reads TGCAGTGCCCCCCCAGCGAGCCGCACAGATACGCAGTATTTT.

Only a few counts were recorded for this clonotype. This chain connects TRBV20-1 to TRBJ2-7; 7 bases are a match to TRBD1. The germline V gene encodes CDR1 DFQATT and CDR2 SNEGSKA (reference sequence). V lost 4 bases, J lost 7 bases, and 16 bases stayed unmatched. This CDR3 is built from 15 residues. The CDR3 sequence: CSAKPPTGISDEQYF. The CDR3 DNA reads TGCAGTGCTAAACCCCCGACAGGGATCTCTGATGAGCAGTACTTC.

This clonotype was counted only a few times. This chain joins TRBV18 and TRBJ2-4, with 7 nucleotides matching TRBD2. This CDR3 has 14 amino acids. The junction had 3 bases not matched to a gene; V was cut back by 4 bases and J by 3 bases. Germline CDR1 reads KGHSH; CDR2 reads LQKENI. CDR3 residues: CASSLAGDKNIQYF. The CDR3 DNA follows: TGTGCCAGCTCACTAGCGGGTGACAAAAACATTCAGTACTTC.

This clonotype was detected only a few times. The V gene is TRBV28, the J gene TRBJ1-5, with D unclear. In germline, CDR1 is MDHEN, CDR2 SYDVKM. The CDR3 runs 13 residues. The V and J ends lost 6 bases and 0 bases respectively, with 6 bases between them. The CDR3 loop is CASRWNSNQPQHF. In nucleotides, the CDR3 is TGTGCCAGCAGATGGAATAGCAATCAGCCCCAGCATTTT. The full variable domain, completed using reference TRBV28 and TRBJ1-5, is DVKVTQSSRYLVKRTGEKVFLECVQDMDHENMFWYRQDPGLGLRLIYFSYDVKMKEKGDIPEGYSVSREKKERFSLILESASTNQTSMYLCASRWNSNQPQHFGDGTRLSIL.

The chain carries TRBV7-9 and TRBJ1-1; D remains unclear. The CDR3 loop spans 13 amino acids. Trimming pared 5 bases from V and 8 bases from J, leaving 15 bases between. Germline CDR1 reads SEHNR; CDR2 reads FQNEAQ (reference sequence). DNA for the CDR3: TGTGCCAGCAGCCATCCCCCGGGCAGAGAAGCTTTCTTT. Translated: CASSHPPGREAFF.

The CDR3 bases are TGCAGTGCTAAGGACAGGGGGGGAAGGTGGGTTGAAGCTTTCTTT. It is translated as CSAKDRGGRWVEAFF. This rearrangement joins TRBV20-1 to TRBJ1-1; 10 bases fit TRBD1. Per the germline V gene, CDR1 is DFQATT and CDR2 is SNEGSKA (reference sequence). Unmatched junction bases numbered 12, after V lost 4 bases and J lost 7 bases. The CDR3 loop spans 15 amino acids.

This clonotype was seen a few times. The J gene is TRBJ1-1, the V gene TRBV7-9; D remains ambiguous. CDR1 SEHNR and CDR2 FQNEAQ come from the germline V gene (reference sequence). Deletions cut 2 bases from V and 1 base from J, with 5 bases between. This CDR3 contains 13 residues. The CDR3: CASSLYENTEAFF. The CDR3, as DNA: TGTGCCAGCAGCTTATATGAGAACACTGAAGCTTTCTTT.

This chain connects TRBV4-3 to TRBJ2-3; 13 bases are a match to TRBD2. The CDR3 covers 17 residues. J was trimmed by 1 base and V by 2 bases; bases with no gene match: 3. The germline CDR1 and CDR2 sequences are LGHNA and YSLEER. CDR3: CASSQLGLAGGTDTQYF. The CDR3, as DNA: TGCGCCAGCAGCCAACTTGGACTAGCGGGGGGCACAGATACGCAGTATTTT.

The chain recombines TRBV7-9 with TRBJ1-2; 10 positions agree with TRBD1. Germline V gene data show CDR1 as SEHNR and CDR2 as FQNEAQ (reference sequence). Trimming cost V 5 bases and J 6 bases; bases outside gene matches: 6. The CDR3 spans 14 residues. The DNA for the CDR3 is TGTGCCAGCAGCCTTGACAGGGGGCTCGATGGCTACACCTTC. This codes for CASSLDRGLDGYTF.

Points on this clonotype: One end of the junction varies from germline; a read error may be responsible. DNA for the CDR3: TGCACCAGCAGCTCCCATGATGGAGGGACCCAGTACTTC. Amino acids: CTSSSHDGGTQYF. The chain employs TRBV5-1 and TRBJ2-5; a weak D match, TRBD2 (5 bases). CDR3 size: 13 residues. In germline, CDR1 is SGHRS, CDR2 YFSETQ.

This chain connects TRBV7-9 to TRBJ2-5; D might be TRBD2 (5 bases). The germline V gene has CDR1 SEHNR and CDR2 FQNEAQ (reference sequence). Trimming left V 0 bases short and J 2 bases short, with 16 bases between. The CDR3 sequence is 17 residues long. CDR3 sequence: CASSLANGVQRQETQYF. As DNA, the CDR3 is TGTGCCAGCAGCTTAGCAAACGGGGTGCAGCGACAAGAGACCCAGTACTTC.

This clonotype was picked up many times. This chain connects TRBV5-1 to TRBJ2-5; the match to TRBD1 covers 10 bases. The germline CDR1 and CDR2 sequences are SGHRS and YFSETQ. The V gene end was trimmed by 3 bases and the J gene end by 2 bases; junction bases not matched to a gene: 4. This CDR3 is built from 15 residues. DNA of the CDR3: TGCGCCAGCAGCTCTTGGACAGGGGGACAAGAGACCCAGTACTTC. It translates to CASSSWTGGQETQYF.

The chain joins TRBV5-1 to TRBJ2-7; D is perhaps TRBD2 (6 bases). In germline, CDR1 is SGHRS, CDR2 YFSETQ. The V gene lost 3 bases and the J gene lost 3 bases, with 10 bases spanning the gap. The CDR3 is 13 residues long. The CDR3 nucleotides are TGCGCCAGCAGCTCACTAGCTAACTACGAGCAGTACTTC. This codes for CASSSLANYEQYF.

The genes are TRBV6-5 and TRBJ2-2, with 9 bases fitting TRBD1. CDR3 length: 14 amino acids. Trimming cost V 2 bases and J 7 bases; bases outside gene matches: 2. Germline CDR1 reads MNHEY; CDR2 reads SVGAGI. In DNA, the CDR3 is TGTGCCAGCAGTTACGGGACAGGGATCGGGGAGCTGTTTTTT. Amino acids: CASSYGTGIGELFF.

The chain recombines TRBV5-1 with TRBJ2-2; TRBD2 matches 12 bases. This CDR3 region has 16 residues. Germline-derived CDR1 and CDR2 are SGHRS and YFSETQ. The V segment lost 1 base and the J segment 6 bases; nucleotides outside the gene matches: 4. CDR3 DNA sequence: TGCGCCAGCAGCTTGAAGGGACTAGCGGGTTCCGGGGAGCTGTTTTTT. This encodes CASSLKGLAGSGELFF. The full variable domain, rest sourced from reference TRBV5-1 and TRBJ2-2, is KAGVTQTPRYLIKTRGQQVTLSCSPISGHRSVSWYQQTPGQGLQFLFEYFSETQRNKGNFPGRFSGRQFSNSRSEMNVSTLELGDSALYLCASSLKGLAGSGELFFGEGSRLTVL.

The rearrangement links TRBV4-3 to TRBJ2-2; a possible D gene is TRBD1 (6 bases). Germline CDR1 LGHNA, CDR2 YSLEER. With 6 bases removed from V and 1 base from J, the gap between germline ends came to 18 bases. The CDR3 is made up of 17 amino acids. This CDR3 reads CASSPVLGAGNTGELFF. In nucleotides, the CDR3 is TGCGCCAGCAGTCCTGTGCTGGGGGCGGGGAACACCGGGGAGCTGTTTTTT.

The chain employs TRBV4-3 and TRBJ2-5; TRBD2 aligns across 12 bases. Per the germline V gene, CDR1 is LGHNA and CDR2 is YSLEER. The CDR3 contains 14 residues. The V and J ends lost 4 bases and 5 bases, in that order; junction bases with no gene match: 2. Here the CDR3 reads CASSPSGRAETQYF. The CDR3 DNA sequence: TGCGCCAGCAGCCCTAGCGGGAGGGCGGAGACCCAGTACTTC.

In the case of this clonotype: At one end the junction does not follow the germline gene, possibly because of a read error. This rearrangement joins TRBV25-1 to TRBJ1-4; D is possibly TRBD1 (5 bases). The CDR3 consists of 15 residues. Germline CDR1 reads MGHDK; CDR2 reads SYGVNS. In nucleotides, the CDR3 is TGTACCAGCAGTGAATACGCAGGGTTAAGCGAAAAACTGTTTTTT. This translates into CTSSEYAGLSEKLFF.

This clonotype appeared a few times. The chain links TRBV6-2 or TRBV6-3 to TRBJ2-7; D gene uncertain. The V and J ends lost 2 bases and 5 bases respectively, with 10 bases between them. There are 13 residues in the CDR3. The germline V gene has CDR1 MNHEY and CDR2 SVGEGT. The CDR3 protein is CASSYHPAHEQYF. The DNA of the CDR3 is TGTGCCAGCAGTTACCATCCGGCCCACGAGCAGTACTTC.

This chain uses TRBV18 with TRBJ2-7, with D perhaps assigned TRBD1 or TRBD2 (5 bases each). Trimming shortened V by 3 bases and J by 1 base, and 10 bases separated the two germline ends. The CDR3 has 14 amino acids. Germline V gives CDR1 KGHSH, CDR2 LQKENI. DNA of the CDR3: TGTGCCAGCTCACCGGGACGGCGTTCCTACGAGCAGTACTTC. It codes for CASSPGRRSYEQYF.

The rearrangement links TRBV2 to TRBJ2-5; TRBD2 agrees at 9 bases. Germline lookup yields CDR1 SNHLY and CDR2 FYNNEI. This CDR3 contains 14 residues. V shed 6 bases, J shed 9 bases, and the junction held 11 bases outside the gene matches. CDR3 coding DNA: TGTGCCAGCAGCGGTACTAGCGGGCGAGGGGCCCAGTACTTC. Amino acids: CASSGTSGRGAQYF.

The sample holds many counts of this clonotype. The V call is TRBV12-3 or TRBV12-4, the J call TRBJ2-1; TRBD1 might be the D (6 bases). The V gene lost 3 bases and the J gene lost 9 bases, with 12 bases spanning the gap. The CDR3 is made up of 13 amino acids. The CDR3 here is CASSFGGLLEQFF. CDR3 coding DNA: TGTGCCAGCAGTTTTGGGGGCCTCCTTGAGCAGTTCTTC.

In this sample, this clonotype turned up many times. This chain links TRBV4-2 with TRBJ2-5, with 8 bases that match TRBD2. V dropped 0 bases and J dropped 3; count of bases not matched to a gene: 9. Germline CDR1 LGHNA, CDR2 YNFKEQ. The CDR3 covers 17 residues. CDR3: CASSQEFDGGLEETQYF. CDR3 sequence (DNA): TGTGCCAGCAGCCAAGAGTTTGACGGGGGACTAGAAGAGACCCAGTACTTC.

The chain uses TRBV10-2 and TRBJ2-3; the match to TRBD2 covers 8 bases. Trimming took 4 bases from V and 4 from J; bases not matched to a gene: 7. Germline-derived CDR1 and CDR2 are WSHSY and SAAADI. The CDR3 is 15 amino acids. CDR3 protein: CASSAAAGVSDTQYF. DNA for the CDR3: TGCGCCAGCAGTGCAGCAGCGGGAGTATCAGATACGCAGTATTTT.